A selection of T cell receptor beta chains follows, all from one sample in a study of cytomegalovirus exposure and HLA in healthy donors. Assay: immunoSEQ multiplex PCR; the TCRdb copy retains only in-frame clones and omits some. The sample shows 200,000 to 250,000 clones, 65% to 90% of them seen only once. The sample taken for sequencing was PBMCs. The receptors were gathered from a girl aged 10 to 17 in good health and CMV-seronegative. Each CDR3 is given with its conserved first and last residue. D genes are given only for firm matches. For some rows the clone size is stated as once, few or many, or as a class when expanded; others skip it.

DNA: TGTGCCAGCAGCGGGGGGGCGGGGGTATCCTACAATGAGCAGTTCTTC
CDR3: CASSGGAGVSYNEQFF
J: TRBJ2-1
length: 16
size: -
D: -
V: TRBV7-9

DNA: TGTGCCAGCAGTTTATCAGGGAACACTGAAGCTTTCTTT
CDR3: CASSLSGNTEAFF
J: TRBJ1-1
length: 13
size: -
D: -
V: TRBV28

DNA: TGTGCCAGCAGCTCCCGCCCTAGCGGGGGGTTCCAAGAGACCCAGTACTTC
CDR3: CASSSRPSGGFQETQYF
J: TRBJ2-5
length: 17
size: -
D: TRBD2
V: TRBV11-2

DNA: TGTGCCAGCAGTGATTCCGGGACTCCCTTCAATGAGCAGTTCTTC
CDR3: CASSDSGTPFNEQFF
J: TRBJ2-1
length: 15
size: -
D: -
V: TRBV6-1

DNA: TGTGCCAGCAGCTTGAGCGCGAGCTCTGGAAACACCATATATTTT
CDR3: CASSLSASSGNTIYF
J: TRBJ1-3
length: 15
size: once
D: -
V: TRBV5-8

DNA: TGCGCCAGCAGCTTGCTGGGGAGCGATGAGCAGTTCTTC
CDR3: CASSLLGSDEQFF
J: TRBJ2-1
length: 13
size: -
D: -
V: TRBV5-1

DNA: TGTGCCAGCAGCTTAGGGGGCGACTATGGCTACACCTTC
CDR3: CASSLGGDYGYTF
J: TRBJ1-2
length: 13
size: -
D: -
V: TRBV11-2

DNA: TGTGCCAGCAGCCGAGGGACTAGTGGGAACTCCTTC
CDR3: CASSRGTSGNSF
J: TRBJ2-7
length: 12
size: -
D: TRBD2
V: TRBV5-8

DNA: TGTGCCTGGAGGAGAACAGGGGTTTTGGGTCAGCCCCAGCATTTT
CDR3: CAWRRTGVLGQPQHF
J: TRBJ1-5
length: 15
size: -
D: TRBD1
V: TRBV30

DNA: TGTGCCAGCAGTTTTCCCGGGACAGGGGGCCGAAGAGCTTTCTTT
CDR3: CASSFPGTGGRRAFF
J: TRBJ1-1
length: 15
size: -
D: TRBD1
V: TRBV28

DNA: TGTGCCAGCAGCTTACACAAGAACACTGAAGCTTTCTTT
CDR3: CASSLHKNTEAFF
J: TRBJ1-1
length: 13
size: -
D: -
V: TRBV7-3

DNA: TGTGCCAGCAGTGGGGTATCAGGGGACACTGAAGCTTTCTTT
CDR3: CASSGVSGDTEAFF
J: TRBJ1-1
length: 14
size: -
D: -
V: TRBV2

DNA: TGTGCCACCAGCAGACAGTCGCATGGCTACACCTTC
CDR3: CATSRQSHGYTF
J: TRBJ1-2
length: 12
size: -
D: -
V: TRBV15

DNA: TGTGCCAGCAGCCCAGGATCCTTCAATCAGCCCCAGCATTTT
CDR3: CASSPGSFNQPQHF
J: TRBJ1-5
length: 14
size: once
D: -
V: TRBV7-8